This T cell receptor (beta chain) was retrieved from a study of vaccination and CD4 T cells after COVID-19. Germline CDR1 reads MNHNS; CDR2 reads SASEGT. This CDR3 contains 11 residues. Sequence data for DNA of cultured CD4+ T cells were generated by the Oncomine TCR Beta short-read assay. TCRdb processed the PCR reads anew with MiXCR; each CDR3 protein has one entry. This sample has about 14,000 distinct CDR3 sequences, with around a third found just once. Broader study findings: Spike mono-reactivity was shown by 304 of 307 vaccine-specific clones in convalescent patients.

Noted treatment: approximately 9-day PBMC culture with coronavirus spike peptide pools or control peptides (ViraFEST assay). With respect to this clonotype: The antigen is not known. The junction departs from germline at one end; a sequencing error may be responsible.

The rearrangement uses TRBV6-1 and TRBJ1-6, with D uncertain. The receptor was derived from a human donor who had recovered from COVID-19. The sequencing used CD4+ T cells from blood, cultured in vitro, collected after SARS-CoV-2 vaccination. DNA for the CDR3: TGTGCCAGCAGTGAAACGAAGGAGGGAATTTTT. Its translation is CASSETKEGIF.